A selection of T cell receptor beta chains follows, all from one sample in a study of shared clonotypes between healthy human individuals. The data were produced by immunoSEQ multiplex PCR, yet TCRdb's version contains in-frame clones alone and is incomplete. The table lists approximately 460,000 clones, approximately 77% of them singletons. Sequencing was done on a sample of PBMCs. The receptor set was obtained from a woman in her forties in good health. Some clones in this sample may be carry-over from other donors' samples. CDR3s include the opening cysteine and the closing phenylalanine or tryptophan. The D gene is left open where the match is weak. Clone size is shown for a subset of rows, as once, few, many or a class of expanded clone.

size: many; J: TRBJ2-4; V: TRBV7-2; D: TRBD1; CDR3: CASSFDRVGAKNIQYF; DNA: TGTGCCAGCAGCTTTGACAGGGTGGGAGCCAAAAACATTCAGTACTTC
size: NA; J: TRBJ2-2; V: TRBV2; D: NA; CDR3: CASKEQGNTGELFF; DNA: TGTGCCAGCAAAGAACAGGGGAACACCGGGGAGCTGTTTTTT
size: NA; J: TRBJ2-2; V: TRBV18; D: TRBD2; CDR3: CASHTSGGRNTGELFF; DNA: TGTGCCAGCCATACTTCGGGGGGTCGAAACACCGGGGAGCTGTTTTTT
size: NA; J: TRBJ2-6; V: TRBV7-3; D: NA; CDR3: CASSSGYSGANVLTF; DNA: TGTGCCAGCAGCTCAGGCTACTCTGGGGCCAACGTCCTGACTTTC
size: NA; J: TRBJ2-5; V: TRBV7-7; D: TRBD2; CDR3: CASSLLAGAPWETQYF; DNA: TGTGCTAGCAGCTTACTAGCGGGGGCCCCCTGGGAGACCCAGTACTTC
size: NA; J: TRBJ2-1; V: TRBV5-1; D: TRBD1; CDR3: CASSALGQQEQFF; DNA: TGCGCCAGCAGCGCTCTGGGACAGCAGGAGCAGTTCTTC
size: NA; J: TRBJ2-7; V: TRBV29-1; D: TRBD1; CDR3: CSVEGGGLYEQYF; DNA: TGCAGCGTTGAAGGAGGGGGCCTCTACGAGCAGTACTTC
size: NA; J: TRBJ1-4; V: TRBV2; D: NA; CDR3: CASSETGQATNEKLFF; DNA: TGTGCCAGCAGTGAAACAGGGCAGGCAACTAATGAAAAACTGTTTTTT
size: NA; J: TRBJ1-5; V: TRBV7-2; D: NA; CDR3: CASSLNPAGGQPQHF; DNA: TGTGCCAGCAGCTTAAACCCTGCGGGTGGCCAGCCCCAGCATTTT
size: NA; J: TRBJ1-1; V: TRBV28; D: NA; CDR3: CAGGRPNTEAFF; DNA: TGTGCCGGGGGTCGGCCGAACACTGAAGCTTTCTTT
size: few; J: TRBJ2-2; V: TRBV7-9; D: TRBD1; CDR3: CASSRTGGGTGELFF; DNA: TGTGCCAGCAGCCGGACAGGGGGCGGGACCGGGGAGCTGTTTTTT
size: NA; J: TRBJ2-2; V: TRBV6-4; D: TRBD1; CDR3: CASSPGQEGTGELFF; DNA: TGTGCCAGCAGTCCGGGACAGGAGGGCACCGGGGAGCTGTTTTTT
size: NA; J: TRBJ1-2; V: TRBV2; D: NA; CDR3: CASFGQRGVGYTF; DNA: TGTGCCAGCTTCGGACAGAGAGGGGTCGGCTACACCTTC
size: once; J: TRBJ2-5; V: TRBV9; D: NA; CDR3: CASSRDAGQETQYF; DNA: TGTGCCAGCAGCCGAGACGCGGGGCAAGAGACCCAGTACTTC
size: NA; J: TRBJ2-7; V: TRBV11-2; D: NA; CDR3: CASSAGRASTFREQYF; DNA: TGTGCCAGCAGCGCAGGGCGGGCTAGCACCTTTCGGGAGCAGTACTTC
size: NA; J: TRBJ1-1; V: TRBV2; D: TRBD1; CDR3: CASSDWDRSNTEAFF; DNA: TGTGCCAGCAGTGATTGGGACAGGTCGAACACTGAAGCTTTCTTT
size: NA; J: TRBJ1-4; V: TRBV18; D: NA; CDR3: CASSPLGSDEKLFF; DNA: TGTGCCAGCTCACCCCTGGGGTCGGATGAAAAACTGTTTTTT
size: NA; J: TRBJ2-2; V: TRBV7-2; D: NA; CDR3: CASSGRTFRNTGELFF; DNA: TGTGCCAGCAGCGGGAGGACCTTCCGAAACACCGGGGAGCTGTTTTTT
size: NA; J: TRBJ2-1; V: TRBV7-2; D: TRBD2; CDR3: CASSLGTSGLNEQFF; DNA: TGTGCCAGCAGCTTAGGAACTAGCGGGTTGAATGAGCAGTTCTTC
size: NA; J: TRBJ1-2; V: TRBV19; D: TRBD1; CDR3: CASSTTGTVSGYTF; DNA: TGTGCCAGTAGTACCACCGGGACAGTTTCTGGCTACACCTTC
size: many; J: TRBJ2-2; V: TRBV28; D: NA; CDR3: CASSLPPDRAGELFF; DNA: TGTGCCAGCAGTTTACCGCCGGACCGGGCGGGGGAGCTGTTTTTT
size: NA; J: TRBJ1-5; V: TRBV7-8; D: NA; CDR3: CASSQIGIDPGGNQPQHF; DNA: TGTGCCAGCAGCCAGATCGGTATCGACCCTGGAGGCAATCAGCCCCAGCATTTT
size: once; J: TRBJ2-5; V: TRBV6-1; D: NA; CDR3: CASRKGLRAETQYF; DNA: TGTGCCAGCAGAAAGGGACTCCGCGCGGAGACCCAGTACTTC
size: NA; J: TRBJ1-5; V: TRBV30; D: NA; CDR3: CAWSVRGIQPQHF; DNA: TGTGCCTGGAGTGTAAGGGGAATTCAGCCCCAGCATTTT
size: NA; J: TRBJ2-3; V: TRBV15; D: TRBD2; CDR3: CATSREETSFGTDTQYF; DNA: TGTGCCACCAGCAGAGAGGAGACTAGCTTTGGCACAGATACGCAGTATTTT
size: once; J: TRBJ2-7; V: TRBV5-1; D: NA; CDR3: CASSWRHKYEQYF; DNA: TGCGCCAGCAGCTGGCGACACAAATACGAGCAGTACTTC
size: once; J: TRBJ1-2; V: TRBV5-1; D: TRBD1; CDR3: CASSLRTGWGYTF; DNA: TGCGCCAGCAGCCTAAGGACAGGGTGGGGCTACACCTTC
size: NA; J: TRBJ1-1; V: TRBV6-6; D: NA; CDR3: CASSYDGYTEAFF; DNA: TGTGCCAGCAGTTACGACGGCTACACTGAAGCTTTCTTT
size: NA; J: TRBJ2-7; V: TRBV5-1; D: TRBD2; CDR3: CASSSSGPSIEQYF; DNA: TGCGCCAGCAGCTCTAGCGGCCCAAGTATCGAGCAGTACTTC
size: NA; J: TRBJ1-1; V: TRBV7-2; D: NA; CDR3: CASSLRTGTPLNTEAFF; DNA: TGTGCCAGCAGCCTACGAACAGGGACCCCACTGAACACTGAAGCTTTCTTT
size: NA; J: TRBJ1-1; V: TRBV29-1; D: NA; CDR3: CSEREDFSTEAFF; DNA: TGCAGCGAGCGCGAAGACTTCAGCACTGAAGCTTTCTTT
size: NA; J: TRBJ1-5; V: TRBV6-5; D: TRBD1; CDR3: CASRSGQGSQPQHF; DNA: TGTGCCAGCAGATCGGGACAGGGAAGCCAGCCCCAGCATTTT
size: NA; J: TRBJ1-2; V: TRBV28; D: NA; CDR3: CASSVGVGLGYGYTF; DNA: TGTGCCAGCAGTGTAGGGGTGGGGTTGGGCTATGGCTACACCTTC
size: NA; J: TRBJ2-7; V: TRBV6-5; D: NA; CDR3: CASSYSRQGSYEQYF; DNA: TGTGCCAGCAGTTACTCTCGGCAGGGGTCCTACGAGCAGTACTTC
size: NA; J: TRBJ2-1; V: TRBV19; D: TRBD1; CDR3: CASSGAGGSNEQFF; DNA: TGTGCCAGTAGTGGGGCAGGGGGTAGCAATGAGCAGTTCTTC
size: NA; J: TRBJ1-3; V: TRBV30; D: TRBD1; CDR3: CAWSGRTGGVGNTIYF; DNA: TGTGCCTGGAGTGGACGGACAGGGGGGGTTGGAAACACCATATATTTT
size: many; J: TRBJ1-1; V: TRBV30; D: NA; CDR3: CAWSVIWGTANTEAFF; DNA: TGTGCCTGGAGTGTTATATGGGGGACGGCGAACACTGAAGCTTTCTTT
size: few; J: TRBJ2-2; V: TRBV14; D: NA; CDR3: CASSQVNSNTGELFF; DNA: TGTGCCAGCAGCCAAGTTAATTCGAACACCGGGGAGCTGTTTTTT
size: NA; J: TRBJ2-7; V: TRBV5-4; D: TRBD1; CDR3: CASSSNRGSYEQYF; DNA: TGTGCCAGCAGCTCAAACAGGGGTTCCTACGAGCAGTACTTC
size: NA; J: TRBJ1-2; V: TRBV10-2; D: NA; CDR3: CASSETGSNNYGYTF; DNA: TGCGCCAGCAGTGAAACAGGTTCGAATAACTATGGCTACACCTTC
size: NA; J: TRBJ1-2; V: TRBV25-1; D: TRBD1; CDR3: CASSGGTGGTYGYTF; DNA: TGTGCCAGCAGTGGGGGGACAGGAGGCACTTATGGCTACACCTTC
size: NA; J: TRBJ1-4; V: TRBV25-1; D: TRBD1; CDR3: CASSGWTGDEKLFF; DNA: TGTGCCAGCAGTGGGTGGACAGGGGATGAAAAACTGTTTTTT
size: NA; J: TRBJ2-7; V: TRBV7-6; D: TRBD2; CDR3: CASSLVAGAGSYEQYF; DNA: TGTGCCAGCAGCTTAGTGGCGGGAGCGGGCTCCTACGAGCAGTACTTC
size: NA; J: TRBJ2-4; V: TRBV28; D: NA; CDR3: CASSRGPGEDIQYF; DNA: TGTGCCAGCAGTCGGGGGCCGGGGGAAGACATTCAGTACTTC
size: NA; J: TRBJ2-5; V: TRBV2; D: TRBD2; CDR3: CASSELAGEQETQYF; DNA: TGTGCCAGCAGTGAACTAGCGGGGGAACAAGAGACCCAGTACTTC
size: once; J: TRBJ2-1; V: TRBV27; D: TRBD2; CDR3: CASSLSPSGHYNEQFF; DNA: TGTGCCAGCAGTTTATCGCCTAGCGGCCATTACAATGAGCAGTTCTTC
size: NA; J: TRBJ2-5; V: TRBV6-1; D: NA; CDR3: CASSESWETQYF; DNA: TGTGCCAGCAGTGAATCGTGGGAGACCCAGTACTTC
size: few; J: TRBJ2-7; V: TRBV7-8; D: NA; CDR3: CASSWGAGNHEQYF; DNA: TGTGCCAGCAGTTGGGGTGCGGGAAACCACGAGCAGTACTTC
size: many; J: TRBJ1-1; V: TRBV2; D: NA; CDR3: CASRAYTEAFF; DNA: TGTGCCAGCAGAGCTTACACTGAAGCTTTCTTT
size: NA; J: TRBJ2-3; V: TRBV2; D: NA; CDR3: CASSRNSATDTQYF; DNA: TGTGCCAGCAGTAGAAACTCTGCCACAGATACGCAGTATTTT
size: NA; J: TRBJ2-7; V: TRBV29-1; D: NA; CDR3: CSVGRGEQYF; DNA: TGCAGCGTTGGAAGGGGCGAGCAGTACTTC
size: NA; J: TRBJ2-5; V: TRBV5-6; D: TRBD2; CDR3: CASLGRLAGLQETQYF; DNA: TGTGCCAGCTTAGGTCGACTAGCGGGTCTCCAAGAGACCCAGTACTTC
size: few; J: TRBJ1-1; V: TRBV10-3; D: TRBD1; CDR3: CAISATGALNTEAFF; DNA: TGTGCCATCAGTGCGACAGGGGCTCTGAACACTGAAGCTTTCTTT
size: NA; J: TRBJ1-4; V: TRBV28; D: TRBD1; CDR3: CASRDRGGHEKLFF; DNA: TGTGCCAGCAGAGACAGGGGGGGCCATGAAAAACTGTTTTTT
size: NA; J: TRBJ2-2; V: TRBV14; D: TRBD2; CDR3: CASSQELAGDPGELFF; DNA: TGTGCCAGCAGCCAAGAACTAGCGGGAGACCCCGGGGAGCTGTTTTTT
size: once; J: TRBJ2-7; V: TRBV2; D: NA; CDR3: CASTSSRGGPGEQYF; DNA: TGTGCCAGCACTTCGTCCAGGGGGGGTCCAGGCGAGCAGTACTTC
size: NA; J: TRBJ2-1; V: TRBV11-2; D: TRBD2; CDR3: CASTYASGTYNEQFF; DNA: TGTGCCAGCACTTACGCTAGCGGGACATACAATGAGCAGTTCTTC